This note documents a single T cell receptor (beta chain) sequence. This sample was included in a study of blood T cell repertoires in COVID-19. The wider study: Collection of acute and convalescent COVID-19 samples took place in the United States, Italy and Spain. T cells, B-cell-depleted T cells, or PBMCs supplied cDNA or gDNA.

The CDR3 extends over 14 amino acids. Looked up from germline, CDR1 is LGHDT and CDR2 is YNNKEL (reference sequence). V shed 1 base and J 6 bases; nucleotides not matched to a gene: 5. Authors' analysis steps: Estimation of nucleated cell counts relied on the amplification of reference gene primers. Sequenced by immunoSEQ multiplex PCR; TCRdb stores in-frame clones only, minus some. That table supplies the V and J calls and clone size; D and trimming were determined from the DNA. The repertoire holds 45,000 or so clones, with 86% as singletons. The sample was peripheral blood. The chain uses TRBV3-1 (or the pseudogene TRBV3-2) and TRBJ1-1; 7 nucleotides align to TRBD1. The clonotype was recovered from a woman aged 55 to 70 with acute or convalescent COVID-19. CDR3 region: CASSQVGTASEAFF. The CDR3 region has the DNA TGTGCCAGCAGCCAAGTTGGGACAGCATCTGAAGCTTTCTTT.